The clone carrying this T cell receptor beta chain appeared many times. The antigen remains unidentified. The unsorted libraries were made from 2 million PBMCs kept at -80 C. As for the cDNA, it was generated by 5'RACE with 10-nucleotide random UMIs. One entry per CDR3 protein, called by TCRdb with MiXCR from the 5' RACE reads. The sample shows around 48,000 distinct CDR3 sequences, about a tenth of them seen only once. The data stem from a study of neurological immune-mediated disorders. Whole-study results and caveats: Private repertoires in all groups were suggested, as expanded clones shared no CDR3 amino acid sequences across subjects.

The receptor was derived from a woman aged 40-49 years with HTLV-1-associated myelopathy (HAM/TSP). Sequenced sample: PBMCs.

The CDR3 DNA follows: TGTGCCAGCAGTAAGGGATCCTACGAGCAGTACTTC. This sequence encodes CASSKGSYEQYF. This chain uses TRBV25-1 with TRBJ2-7; D is unclear. CDR3 length: 12 residues. Trimming stripped 5 bases from V and 1 base from J, with 6 bases between. Per germline, CDR1 MGHDK and CDR2 SYGVNS.